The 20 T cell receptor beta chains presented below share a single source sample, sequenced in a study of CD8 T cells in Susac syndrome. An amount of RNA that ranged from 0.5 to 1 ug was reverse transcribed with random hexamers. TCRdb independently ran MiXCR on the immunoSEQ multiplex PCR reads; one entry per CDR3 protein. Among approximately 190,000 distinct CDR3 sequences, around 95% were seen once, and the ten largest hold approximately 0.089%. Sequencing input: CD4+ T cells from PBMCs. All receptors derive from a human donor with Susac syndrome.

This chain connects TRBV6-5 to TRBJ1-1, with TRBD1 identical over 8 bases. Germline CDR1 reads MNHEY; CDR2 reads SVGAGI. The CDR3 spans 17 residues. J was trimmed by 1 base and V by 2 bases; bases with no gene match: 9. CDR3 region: CASSYDSRGLKNTEAFF. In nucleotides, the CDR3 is TGTGCCAGCAGTTACGATTCCAGGGGGCTAAAGAACACTGAAGCTTTCTTT.

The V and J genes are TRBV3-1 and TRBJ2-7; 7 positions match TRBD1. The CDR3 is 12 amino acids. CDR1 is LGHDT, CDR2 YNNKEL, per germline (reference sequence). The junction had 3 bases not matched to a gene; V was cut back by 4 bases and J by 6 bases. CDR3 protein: CASSLRDSEQYF. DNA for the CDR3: TGTGCCAGCAGCCTCCGGGACAGCGAGCAGTACTTC.

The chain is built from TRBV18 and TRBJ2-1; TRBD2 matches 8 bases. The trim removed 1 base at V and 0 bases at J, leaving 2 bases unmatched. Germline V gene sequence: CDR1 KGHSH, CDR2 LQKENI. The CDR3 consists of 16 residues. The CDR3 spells CASSPLAGSSYNEQFF. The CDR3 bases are TGTGCCAGCTCACCACTAGCGGGGAGCTCCTACAATGAGCAGTTCTTC.

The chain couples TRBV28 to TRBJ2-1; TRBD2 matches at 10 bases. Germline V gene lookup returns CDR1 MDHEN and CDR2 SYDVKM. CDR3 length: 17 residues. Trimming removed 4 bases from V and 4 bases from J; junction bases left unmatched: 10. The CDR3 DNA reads TGTGCCAGCAGTTCACCCACCCTAGCGGGGGAGTACAATGAGCAGTTCTTC. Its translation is CASSSPTLAGEYNEQFF.

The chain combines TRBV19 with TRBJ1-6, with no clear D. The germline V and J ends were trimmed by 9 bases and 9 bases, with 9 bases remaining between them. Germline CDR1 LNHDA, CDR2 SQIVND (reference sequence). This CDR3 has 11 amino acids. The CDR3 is CASLNSSPLHF. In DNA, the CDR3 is TGTGCCAGCCTGAACTCTTCACCCCTCCACTTT. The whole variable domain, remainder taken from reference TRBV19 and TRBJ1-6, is DGGITQSPKYLFRKEGQNVTLSCEQNLNHDAMYWYRQDPGQGLRLIYYSQIVNDFQKGDIAEGYSVSREKKESFPLTVTSAQKNPTAFYLCASLNSSPLHFGNGTRLTVT.

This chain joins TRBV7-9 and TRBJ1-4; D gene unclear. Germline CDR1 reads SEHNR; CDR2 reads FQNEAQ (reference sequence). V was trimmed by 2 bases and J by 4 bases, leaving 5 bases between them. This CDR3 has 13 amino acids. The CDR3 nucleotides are TGTGCCAGCAGCTTACCCCTTAATGAAAAACTGTTTTTT. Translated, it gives CASSLPLNEKLFF.

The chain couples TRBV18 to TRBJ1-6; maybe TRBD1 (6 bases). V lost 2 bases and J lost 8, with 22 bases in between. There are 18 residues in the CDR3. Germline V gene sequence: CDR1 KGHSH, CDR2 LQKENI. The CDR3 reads CASSPLEQGLVGDSPLHF. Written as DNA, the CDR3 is TGTGCCAGCTCACCATTGGAACAGGGCCTAGTGGGGGATTCACCCCTCCACTTT.

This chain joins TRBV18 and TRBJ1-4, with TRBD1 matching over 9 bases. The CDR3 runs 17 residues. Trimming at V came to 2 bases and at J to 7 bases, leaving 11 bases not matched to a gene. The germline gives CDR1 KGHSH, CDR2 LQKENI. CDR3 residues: CASSPNPRGQGGEKLFF. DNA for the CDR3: TGTGCCAGCTCACCAAACCCTCGGGGACAGGGAGGTGAAAAACTGTTTTTT.

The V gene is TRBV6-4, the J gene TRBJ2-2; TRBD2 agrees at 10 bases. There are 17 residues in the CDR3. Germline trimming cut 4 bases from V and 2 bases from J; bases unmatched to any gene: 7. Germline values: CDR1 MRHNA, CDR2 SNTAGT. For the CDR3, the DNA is TGTGCCAGCAGTGCGCTAGCGGGGGTAACCAACACCGGGGAGCTGTTTTTT. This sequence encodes CASSALAGVTNTGELFF.

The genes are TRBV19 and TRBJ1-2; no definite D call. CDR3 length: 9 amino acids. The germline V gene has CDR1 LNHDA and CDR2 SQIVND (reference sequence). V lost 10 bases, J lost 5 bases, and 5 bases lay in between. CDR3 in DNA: TGTGCCACCGGGTATGGCTACACCTTC. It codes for CATGYGYTF.

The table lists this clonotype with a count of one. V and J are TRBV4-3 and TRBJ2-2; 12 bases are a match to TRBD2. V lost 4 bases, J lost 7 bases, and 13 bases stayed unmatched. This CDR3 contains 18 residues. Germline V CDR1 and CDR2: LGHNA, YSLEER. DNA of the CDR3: TGCGCCAGCAGCCTTTTACTAGCGGGGGGCCCTATCGGCGGGGAGCTGTTTTTT. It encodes CASSLLLAGGPIGGELFF.

This CDR3 is CASSQDSRGPGEQFF. The CDR3 bases are TGTGCCAGCAGCCAAGACTCCAGGGGGCCCGGTGAGCAGTTCTTC. V usage is TRBV3-1 and J usage is TRBJ2-1; 8 bases are a match to TRBD1. CDR3 size: 15 residues. From germline, CDR1 is LGHDT and CDR2 YNNKEL (reference sequence). Unmatched junction bases numbered 7, after V lost 0 bases and J lost 9 bases.

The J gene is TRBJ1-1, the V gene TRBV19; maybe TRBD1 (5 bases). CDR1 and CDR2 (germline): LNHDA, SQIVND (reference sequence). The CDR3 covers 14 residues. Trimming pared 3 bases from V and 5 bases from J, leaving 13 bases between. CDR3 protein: CASSIASGWTEAFF. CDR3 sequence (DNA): TGTGCCAGTAGTATCGCTTCAGGGTGGACTGAAGCTTTCTTT.

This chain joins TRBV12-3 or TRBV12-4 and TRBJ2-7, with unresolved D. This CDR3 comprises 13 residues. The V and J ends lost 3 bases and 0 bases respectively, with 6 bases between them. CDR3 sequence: CASSFGPSYEQYF. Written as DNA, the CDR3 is TGTGCCAGCAGTTTTGGTCCCTCCTACGAGCAGTACTTC.

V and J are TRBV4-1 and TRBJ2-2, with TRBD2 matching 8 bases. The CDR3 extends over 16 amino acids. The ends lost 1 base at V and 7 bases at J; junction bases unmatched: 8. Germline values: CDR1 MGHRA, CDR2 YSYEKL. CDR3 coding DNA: TGCGCCAGCAGCCAAGTCTTGCCGGGGGGGATCGGGGAGCTGTTTTTT. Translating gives CASSQVLPGGIGELFF.

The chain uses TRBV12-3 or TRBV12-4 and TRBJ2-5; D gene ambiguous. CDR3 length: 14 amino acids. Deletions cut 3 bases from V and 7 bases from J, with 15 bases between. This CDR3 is CASSLVTAKGTQYF. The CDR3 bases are TGTGCCAGCAGTTTGGTCACCGCCAAGGGGACCCAGTACTTC.

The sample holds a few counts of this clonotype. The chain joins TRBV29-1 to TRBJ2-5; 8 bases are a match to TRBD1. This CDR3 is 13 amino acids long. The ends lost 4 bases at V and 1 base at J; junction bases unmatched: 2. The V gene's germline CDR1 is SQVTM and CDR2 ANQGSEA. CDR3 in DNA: TGCAGCGTTGGAGGACAGGGCCAAGAGACCCAGTACTTC. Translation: CSVGGQGQETQYF.

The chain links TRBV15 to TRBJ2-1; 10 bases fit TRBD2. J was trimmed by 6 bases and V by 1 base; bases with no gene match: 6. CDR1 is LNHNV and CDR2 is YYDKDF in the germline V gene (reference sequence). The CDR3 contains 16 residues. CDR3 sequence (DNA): TGTGCCACCAGCAGAGGCAGCGGGGGGGCTCTCAATGAGCAGTTCTTC. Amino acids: CATSRGSGGALNEQFF.

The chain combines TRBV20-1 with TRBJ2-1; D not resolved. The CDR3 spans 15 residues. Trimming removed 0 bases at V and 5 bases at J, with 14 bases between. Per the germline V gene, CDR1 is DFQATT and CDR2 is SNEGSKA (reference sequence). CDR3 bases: TGCAGTGCTAGAGATTGGATTCGGACCCACAATGAGCAGTTCTTC. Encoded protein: CSARDWIRTHNEQFF.

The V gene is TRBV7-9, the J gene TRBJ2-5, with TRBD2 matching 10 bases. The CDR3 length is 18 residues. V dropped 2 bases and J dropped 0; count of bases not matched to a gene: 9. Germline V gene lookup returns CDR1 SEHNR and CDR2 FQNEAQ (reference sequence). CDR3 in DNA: TGTGCCAGCAGCTTACAGAGTCTAGCGGGGGCCCACCAAGAGACCCAGTACTTC. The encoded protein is CASSLQSLAGAHQETQYF.